This TCR beta chain was recovered during a study of monozygotic twins with inflammatory bowel disease. Study-wide findings and caveats: Healthy twins showed more clonotype sharing with others than IBD patients, especially patients with disease activity.

Of note for this clonotype: Its specificity is not known.

This CDR3 region has 17 residues. Germline V gene lookup returns CDR1 SGHKS and CDR2 YYEKEE (reference sequence). From its re-call of the 5' RACE reads, TCRdb lists each CDR3 protein once, without DNA. Its clone listing holds 300,000 to 400,000 distinct CDR3 sequences. Input material: blood. This chain joins TRBV5-5 and TRBJ2-3; there is no DNA to check the TCRdb D call of TRBD1. The clonotype originates from a human donor with ulcerative colitis or Crohn's disease, or a healthy co-twin of an affected twin (not recorded which). CDR3 protein: CASSSQGTGFSQDTQYF. The entire variable domain, with the rest obtained from reference TRBV5-5 and TRBJ2-3, is as follows: DAGVTQSPTHLIKTRGQQVTLRCSPISGHKSVSWYQQVLGQGPQFIFQYYEKEERGRGNFPDRFSARQFPNYSSELNVNALLLGDSALYLCASSSQGTGFSQDTQYFGPGTRLTVL.